These T cell receptor beta chains were read from a single sample in a study of OX40 agonist ivuxolimab in advanced cancers. Measured with immunoSEQ multiplex PCR; TCRdb has only the in-frame clones, and not every one. The table lists more than 60,000 clones, over 75% of them singletons. Source: CD4+ or CD8+ T cells sorted from blood, taken in a trial of the OX40 agonist ivuxolimab. The receptors were sampled from an adult with an advanced solid tumor such as melanoma, head and neck, liver or kidney cancer. Each CDR3 is given with its conserved first and last residue. Each record gives: clone size, D gene, V gene, J gene, CDR3 DNA, CDR3 protein. The D gene is left open where the match is weak. Clone size, where shown, is once, few, many, or a class for clones that have expanded.

medium-sized	.	TRBV30	TRBJ1-1	TGTGCCTGGGGGGTGGGTGGTTGGACTGAAGCTTTCTTT	CAWGVGGWTEAFF
.	.	TRBV27	TRBJ2-7	TGTGCCAGCAGTTTACTCCCCCGGGACATTTACGAGCAGTACTTC	CASSLLPRDIYEQYF
.	TRBD1	TRBV28	TRBJ1-5	TGTGCCAGCAGTTTAAGACAGGGACCCTATCAGCCCCAGCATTTT	CASSLRQGPYQPQHF
once	.	TRBV7-9	TRBJ1-1	TGTGCCAGCACCAACTCGGGGGGGGCCCTCACTGAAGCTTTCTTT	CASTNSGGALTEAFF
.	.	TRBV27	TRBJ1-5	TGTGCCAGCAGTTTCTCGGGTCTCGTCAATCAGCCCCAGCATTTT	CASSFSGLVNQPQHF
.	.	TRBV27	TRBJ2-7	TGTGCCAGCAGTTTCTCGACCTACCGGGGTTCAGGCGAGCAGTACTTC	CASSFSTYRGSGEQYF
.	.	TRBV27	TRBJ1-2	TGTGCCAGCAGGCAGGGGCTCCCAAGGGAGGGCTACACCTTC	CASRQGLPREGYTF
.	TRBD2	TRBV6-1	TRBJ2-1	TGTGCCAGCAGTGAAGCAGCGGGGGGGTACAATGAGCAGTTCTTC	CASSEAAGGYNEQFF
.	.	TRBV6-4	TRBJ1-1	TGTGCCAGCAGTGACCACGAGAGAGGGGCAATGAACACTGAAGCTTTCTTT	CASSDHERGAMNTEAFF
.	.	TRBV27	TRBJ2-2	TGTGCCAGCAGTCCGGTAGTTGGAGGGGGCACCGGGGAGCTGTTTTTT	CASSPVVGGGTGELFF
.	.	TRBV21-1	TRBJ2-1	TGTGCCAGCAGCAAGCAGGGGAATGAGCAGTTCTTC	CASSKQGNEQFF
.	.	TRBV15	TRBJ2-3	TGTGCCACCAGCAGAGATCCTAGCACAGATACGCAGTATTTT	CATSRDPSTDTQYF
once	.	TRBV6-1	TRBJ1-3	TGTGCCAGCAGTGAGATGGAAACCTCTGGAAACACCATATATTTT	CASSEMETSGNTIYF
.	.	TRBV27	TRBJ1-4	TGTGCCAGCAGTCCCTTAACAGGGAGGTTCGCTAATGAAAAACTGTTTTTT	CASSPLTGRFANEKLFF
.	.	TRBV27	TRBJ1-2	TGTGCCAGCAGTTTATTCGCAGGCCTTTCCTATGGCTACACCTTC	CASSLFAGLSYGYTF
.	.	TRBV10-1	TRBJ1-1	TGCGCCAGCAGAGTATCATACAGGGCAGAAAACACTGAAGCTTTCTTT	CASRVSYRAENTEAFF
.	.	TRBV18	TRBJ2-7	TGTGCCAGCTCACCCACTGCCCGGTCTACGATTTACGAGCAGTACTTC	CASSPTARSTIYEQYF
.	.	TRBV5-1	TRBJ2-7	TGCGCCAGCAGCTTGCTCAGCCCCAGGTACGAGCAGTACTTC	CASSLLSPRYEQYF
few	TRBD1	TRBV4-2	TRBJ2-7	TGTGCCAGCAGCCCGGGACAGCTTAGCTCCTACGAGCAGTACTTC	CASSPGQLSSYEQYF
.	TRBD2	TRBV4-1	TRBJ2-1	TGCGCCAGCAGCGTCGGACTAGCGGGAGGGAATGAGCAGTTCTTC	CASSVGLAGGNEQFF
.	.	TRBV10-1	TRBJ2-3	TGCGCCAGCAGTGAGAATATGGCAGCAGTGGCAGATACGCAGTATTTT	CASSENMAAVADTQYF
.	.	TRBV29-1	TRBJ2-1	TGCAGCGTTGAAGATCCCGAGTTCTTC	CSVEDPEFF
.	TRBD2	TRBV5-8	TRBJ2-7	TGTGCCAGCCTGAGGGGAGGGTACGAGCAGTACTTC	CASLRGGYEQYF